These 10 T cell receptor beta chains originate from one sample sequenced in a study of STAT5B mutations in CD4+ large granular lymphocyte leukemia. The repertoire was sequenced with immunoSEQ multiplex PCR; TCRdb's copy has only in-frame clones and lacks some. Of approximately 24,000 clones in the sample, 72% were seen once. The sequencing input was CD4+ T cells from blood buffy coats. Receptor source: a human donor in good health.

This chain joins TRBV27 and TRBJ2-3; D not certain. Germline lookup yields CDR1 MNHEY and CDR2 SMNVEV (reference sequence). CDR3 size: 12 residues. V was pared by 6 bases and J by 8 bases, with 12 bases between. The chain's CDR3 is CASSPSPGTQYF. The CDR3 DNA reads TGTGCCAGCAGCCCTTCCCCCGGTACGCAGTATTTT.

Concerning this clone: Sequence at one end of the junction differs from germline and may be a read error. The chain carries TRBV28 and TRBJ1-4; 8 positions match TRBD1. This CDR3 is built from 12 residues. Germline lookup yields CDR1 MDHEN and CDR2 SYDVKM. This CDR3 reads CASRAQGAATLF. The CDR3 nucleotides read TGTGCCAGCAGGGCTCAGGGGGCCGCGACCCTCTTT.

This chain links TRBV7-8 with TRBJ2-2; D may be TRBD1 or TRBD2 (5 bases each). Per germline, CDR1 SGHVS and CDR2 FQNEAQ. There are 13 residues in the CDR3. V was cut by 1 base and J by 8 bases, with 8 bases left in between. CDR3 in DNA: TGTGCCAGCAGCTTAGGCTGGGGGGGGGAGCTGTTTTTT. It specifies CASSLGWGGELFF.

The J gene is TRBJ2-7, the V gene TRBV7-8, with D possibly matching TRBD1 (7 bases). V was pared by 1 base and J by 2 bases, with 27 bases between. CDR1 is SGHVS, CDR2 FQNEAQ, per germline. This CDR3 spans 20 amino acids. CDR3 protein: CASSLGGTARLRRLAYEQYF. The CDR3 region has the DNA TGTGCCAGCAGCTTAGGAGGGACAGCCCGTTTGAGAAGACTAGCCTACGAGCAGTACTTC.

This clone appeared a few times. The CDR3 DNA follows: TGTGCTAGTGGCTCCTCGACCGGGATCACTGAAGCTTTCTTT. Translating it yields CASGSSTGITEAFF. The rearrangement links TRBV12-5 to TRBJ1-1; the D is unclear. Trimming removed 6 bases from V and 4 bases from J, with 15 bases in between. CDR3 length equals 14 residues. The germline gives CDR1 LGHNT, CDR2 FRNRAP.

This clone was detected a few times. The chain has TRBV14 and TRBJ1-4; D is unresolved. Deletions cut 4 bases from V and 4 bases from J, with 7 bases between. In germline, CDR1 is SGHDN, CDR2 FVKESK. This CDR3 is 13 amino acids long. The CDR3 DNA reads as TGTGCCAGCAGCCGCTCTTTTAATGAAAAACTGTTTTTT. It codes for CASSRSFNEKLFF.

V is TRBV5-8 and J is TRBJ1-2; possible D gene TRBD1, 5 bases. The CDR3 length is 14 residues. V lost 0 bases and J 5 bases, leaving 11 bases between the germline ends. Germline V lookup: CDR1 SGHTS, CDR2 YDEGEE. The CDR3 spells CASSLAGVLYGYTF. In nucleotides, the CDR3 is TGTGCCAGCAGCTTGGCGGGGGTCCTATATGGCTACACCTTC.

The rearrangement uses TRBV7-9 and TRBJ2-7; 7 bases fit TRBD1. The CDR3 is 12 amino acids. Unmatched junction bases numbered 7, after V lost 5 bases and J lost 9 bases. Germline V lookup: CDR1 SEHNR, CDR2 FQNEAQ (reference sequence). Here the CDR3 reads CASSRQGERQYF. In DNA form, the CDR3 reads TGTGCCAGCAGCCGCCAGGGGGAAAGGCAGTACTTC.

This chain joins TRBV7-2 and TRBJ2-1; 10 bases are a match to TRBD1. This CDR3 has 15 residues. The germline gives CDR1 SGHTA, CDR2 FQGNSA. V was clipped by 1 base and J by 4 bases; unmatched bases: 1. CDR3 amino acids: CASSLGQGAYNEQFF. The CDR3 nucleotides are TGTGCCAGCAGCTTAGGACAGGGGGCGTACAATGAGCAGTTCTTC.

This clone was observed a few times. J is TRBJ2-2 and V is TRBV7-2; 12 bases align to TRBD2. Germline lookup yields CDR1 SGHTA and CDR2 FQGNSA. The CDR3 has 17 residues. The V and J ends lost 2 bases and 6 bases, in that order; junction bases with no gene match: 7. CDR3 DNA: TGTGCCAGCAGCTTACGGCCGACTAGCGGGGGCCCCGGGGAGCTGTTTTTT. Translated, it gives CASSLRPTSGGPGELFF.